The source of this TCR beta chain is a study of T cell changes during pregnancy in multiple sclerosis. Sequenced by immunoSEQ multiplex PCR; TCRdb stores in-frame clones only, minus some. The data contain about 130,000 clones, about 95% of them singletons. Sequenced material: peripheral blood, taken after pregnancy. The clonotype comes from a female donor with multiple sclerosis, enrolled in a pregnancy study.

The CDR3 is CASSGQRSSGSRNEQFF. The DNA for the CDR3 is TGTGCCAGCAGCGGCCAACGCTCTAGCGGGAGTAGGAATGAGCAGTTCTTC. This chain connects TRBV9 to TRBJ2-1; 10 positions match TRBD2. The CDR3 sequence is 17 residues long. Germline V gene lookup returns CDR1 SGDLS and CDR2 YYNGEE. V dropped 3 bases and J dropped 7; count of bases not matched to a gene: 13. Based on the CDR3 plus reference TRBV9 and TRBJ2-1, the full variable domain is DSGVTQTPKHLITATGQRVTLRCSPRSGDLSVYWYQQSLDQGLQFLIQYYNGEERAKGNILERFSAQQFPDLHSELNLSSLELGDSALYFCASSGQRSSGSRNEQFFGPGTRLTVL.